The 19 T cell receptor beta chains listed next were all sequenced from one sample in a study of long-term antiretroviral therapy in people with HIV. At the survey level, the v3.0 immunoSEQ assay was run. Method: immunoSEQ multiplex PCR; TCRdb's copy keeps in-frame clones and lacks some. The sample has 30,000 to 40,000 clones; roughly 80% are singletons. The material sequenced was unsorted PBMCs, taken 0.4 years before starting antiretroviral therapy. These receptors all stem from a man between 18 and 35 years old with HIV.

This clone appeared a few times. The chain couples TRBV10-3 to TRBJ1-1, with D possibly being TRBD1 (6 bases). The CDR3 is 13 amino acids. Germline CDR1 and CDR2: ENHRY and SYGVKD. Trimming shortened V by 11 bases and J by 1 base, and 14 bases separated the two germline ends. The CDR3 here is CASNRETNTEAFF. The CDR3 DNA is TGTGCCTCGAACAGGGAGACGAACACTGAAGCTTTCTTT.

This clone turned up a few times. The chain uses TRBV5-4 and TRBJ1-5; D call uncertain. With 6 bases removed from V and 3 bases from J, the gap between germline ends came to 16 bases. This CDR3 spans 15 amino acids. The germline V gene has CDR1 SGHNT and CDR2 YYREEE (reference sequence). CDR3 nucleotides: TGTGCCAGCACTTTGAGAGGACTGGTCAATCAGCCCCAGCATTTT. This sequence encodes CASTLRGLVNQPQHF.

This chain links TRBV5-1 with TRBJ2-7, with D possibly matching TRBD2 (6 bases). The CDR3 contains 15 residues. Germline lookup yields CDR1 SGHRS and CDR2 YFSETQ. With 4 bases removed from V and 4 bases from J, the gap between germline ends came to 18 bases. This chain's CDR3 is CASSPGRHKEYEQYF. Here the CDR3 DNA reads TGCGCCAGCAGCCCAGGGAGGCATAAAGAGTACGAGCAGTACTTC.

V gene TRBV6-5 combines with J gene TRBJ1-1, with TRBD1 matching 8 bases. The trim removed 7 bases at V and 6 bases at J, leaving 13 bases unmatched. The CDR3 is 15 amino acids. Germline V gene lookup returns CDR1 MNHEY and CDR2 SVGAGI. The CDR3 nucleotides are TGTGCCAGCATTCGCACCGGACAGGGAGGTTCTGAAGCTTTCTTT. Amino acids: CASIRTGQGGSEAFF.

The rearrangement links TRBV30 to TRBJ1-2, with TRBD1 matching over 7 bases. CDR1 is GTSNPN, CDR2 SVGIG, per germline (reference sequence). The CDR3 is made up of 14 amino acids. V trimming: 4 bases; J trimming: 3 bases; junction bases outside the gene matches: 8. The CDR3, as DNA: TGTGCCTGGATGGGGGCCAGGGGGGACTATGGCTACACCTTC. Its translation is CAWMGARGDYGYTF.

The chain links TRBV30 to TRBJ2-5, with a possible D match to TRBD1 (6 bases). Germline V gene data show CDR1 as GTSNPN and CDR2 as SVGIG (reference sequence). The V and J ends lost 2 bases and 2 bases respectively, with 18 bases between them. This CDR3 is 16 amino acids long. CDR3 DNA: TGTGCCTGGAGTCGCCTGGACAGTGCGGAACAAGAGACCCAGTACTTC. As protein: CAWSRLDSAEQETQYF. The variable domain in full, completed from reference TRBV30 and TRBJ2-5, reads SQTIHQWPATLVQPVGSPLSLECTVEGTSNPNLYWYRQAAGRGLQLLFYSVGIGQISSEVPQNLSASRPQDRQFILSSKKLLLSDSGFYLCAWSRLDSAEQETQYFGPGTRLLVL.

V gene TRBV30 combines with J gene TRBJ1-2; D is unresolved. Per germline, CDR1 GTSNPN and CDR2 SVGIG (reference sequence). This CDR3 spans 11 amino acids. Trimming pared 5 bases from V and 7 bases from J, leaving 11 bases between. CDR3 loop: CAWGKLGGYTF. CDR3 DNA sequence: TGTGCCTGGGGAAAGCTTGGTGGCTACACCTTC.

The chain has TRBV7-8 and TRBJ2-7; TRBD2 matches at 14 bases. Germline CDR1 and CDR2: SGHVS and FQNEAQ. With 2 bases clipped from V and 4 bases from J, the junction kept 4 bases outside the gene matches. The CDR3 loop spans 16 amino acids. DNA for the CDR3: TGTGCCAGCAGCTTAAAAAGACTAGCGGGAGGGTACGAGCAGTACTTC. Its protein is CASSLKRLAGGYEQYF.

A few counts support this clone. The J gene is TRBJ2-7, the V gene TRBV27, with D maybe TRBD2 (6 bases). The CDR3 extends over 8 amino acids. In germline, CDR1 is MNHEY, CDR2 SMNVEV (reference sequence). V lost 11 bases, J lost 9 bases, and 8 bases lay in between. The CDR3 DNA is TGTGCCCACGGGGGGCAGTACTTC. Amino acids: CAHGGQYF.

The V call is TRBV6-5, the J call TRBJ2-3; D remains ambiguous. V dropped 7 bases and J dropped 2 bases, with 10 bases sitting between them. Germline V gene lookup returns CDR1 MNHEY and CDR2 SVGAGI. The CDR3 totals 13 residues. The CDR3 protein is CASTVGPTDTQYF. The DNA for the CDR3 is TGTGCCAGCACCGTAGGGCCCACAGATACGCAGTATTTT.

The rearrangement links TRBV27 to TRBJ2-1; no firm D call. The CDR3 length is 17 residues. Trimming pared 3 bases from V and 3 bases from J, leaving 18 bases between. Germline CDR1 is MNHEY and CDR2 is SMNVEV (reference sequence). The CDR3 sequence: CASSLRIVVSGYNEQFF. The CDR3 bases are TGTGCCAGCAGTTTGCGAATTGTCGTCTCCGGCTACAATGAGCAGTTCTTC.

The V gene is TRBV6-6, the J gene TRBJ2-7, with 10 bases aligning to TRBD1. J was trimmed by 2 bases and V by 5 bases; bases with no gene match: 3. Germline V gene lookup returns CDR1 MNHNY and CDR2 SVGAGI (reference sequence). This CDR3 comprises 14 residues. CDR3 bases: TGTGCCAGCAGTCCGGGACAGGGGACCTACGAGCAGTACTTC. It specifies CASSPGQGTYEQYF.

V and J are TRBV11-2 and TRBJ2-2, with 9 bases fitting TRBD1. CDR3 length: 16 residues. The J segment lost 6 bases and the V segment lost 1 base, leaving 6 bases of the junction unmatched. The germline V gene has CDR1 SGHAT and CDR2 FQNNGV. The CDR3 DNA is TGTGCCAGCAGCTTAGCCCCGACAGGGGGGCCCGGGGAGCTGTTTTTT. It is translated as CASSLAPTGGPGELFF.

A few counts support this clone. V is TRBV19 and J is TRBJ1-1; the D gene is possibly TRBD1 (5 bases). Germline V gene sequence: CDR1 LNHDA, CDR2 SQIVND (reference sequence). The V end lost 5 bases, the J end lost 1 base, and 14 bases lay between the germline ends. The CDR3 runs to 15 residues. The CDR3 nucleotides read TGTGCCAGTAGTGCCCCTCGGGGGGGGAACACTGAAGCTTTCTTT. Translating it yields CASSAPRGGNTEAFF. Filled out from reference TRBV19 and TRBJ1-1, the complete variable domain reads DGGITQSPKYLFRKEGQNVTLSCEQNLNHDAMYWYRQDPGQGLRLIYYSQIVNDFQKGDIAEGYSVSREKKESFPLTVTSAQKNPTAFYLCASSAPRGGNTEAFFGQGTRLTVV.

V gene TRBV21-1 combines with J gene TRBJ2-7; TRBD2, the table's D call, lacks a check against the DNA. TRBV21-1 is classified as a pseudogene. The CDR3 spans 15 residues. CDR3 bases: TGTGCCAGCAGCAAAGCCATGCGTTATCTTTACGAGCAGTACTTC. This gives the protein CASSKAMRYLYEQYF.

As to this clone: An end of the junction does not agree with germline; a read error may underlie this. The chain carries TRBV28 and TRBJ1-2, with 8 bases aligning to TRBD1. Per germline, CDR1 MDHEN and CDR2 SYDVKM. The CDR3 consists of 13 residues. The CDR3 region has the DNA TGTGCCAGCAACCTCCCCGCGGACAGGGCCATTGCCTTC. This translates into CASNLPADRAIAF.

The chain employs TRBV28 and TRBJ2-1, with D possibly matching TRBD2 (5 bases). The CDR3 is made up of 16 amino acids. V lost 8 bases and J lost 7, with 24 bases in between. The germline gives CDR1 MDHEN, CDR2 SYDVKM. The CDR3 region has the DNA TGTGCCAGCGGAACTGCAGCGGTGGTAGCGTTGAATGAGCAGTTCTTC. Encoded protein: CASGTAAVVALNEQFF.

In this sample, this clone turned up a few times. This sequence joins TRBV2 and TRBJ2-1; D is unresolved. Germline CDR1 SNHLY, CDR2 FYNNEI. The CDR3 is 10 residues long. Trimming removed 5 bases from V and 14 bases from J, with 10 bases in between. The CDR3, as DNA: TGTGCCAGCAGTTCCCCGGACGAGTTCTTC. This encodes CASSSPDEFF.

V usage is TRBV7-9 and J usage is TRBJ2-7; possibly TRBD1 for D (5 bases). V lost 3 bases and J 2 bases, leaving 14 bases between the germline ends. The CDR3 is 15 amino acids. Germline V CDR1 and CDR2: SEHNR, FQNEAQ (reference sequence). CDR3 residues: CASSLDTLSAYEQYF. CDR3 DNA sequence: TGTGCCAGCAGCTTGGACACGCTTTCTGCCTACGAGCAGTACTTC.